This T cell receptor beta chain appears in the sequencing data of a study of cytomegalovirus exposure and HLA in healthy donors. Across the whole study: The same platform as the approximately 700 first-cohort repertoires was used for the 120 validation repertoires, a later analysis reported.

The method was immunoSEQ multiplex PCR; TCRdb's version includes in-frame clones alone and lacks a portion of them. The sample carries approximately 130,000 clones, 70% to 90% recorded once. The study, taken as a whole, reports: TCR beta chains numbering more than 150 were designated cytomegalovirus-associated. Through in vitro validation, three CMV-associated chains were shown to be specific for CMV antigens. A classifier reportedly called cytomegalovirus status with high sensitivity and specificity.

The CDR3 sequence is 16 residues long. Germline CDR1 reads KGHSH; CDR2 reads LQKENI. The ends were cut back, 3 bases at V and 0 bases at J, with 14 bases in the middle. As to this clone: Its antigen remains unidentified.

The receptor's source is a woman under 30 in good health and CMV-seronegative. The sequenced sample was PBMCs. The J gene is TRBJ1-1, the V gene TRBV18; D possibly corresponds to TRBD1 (5 bases). The CDR3 DNA sequence: TGTGCCAGCTCACCGGGGGGAAGAGAAATGAACACTGAAGCTTTCTTT. Encoded protein: CASSPGGREMNTEAFF.